Listed below are T cell receptor beta chains from one sample, sequenced in a study of control samples from healthy donors and cancer patients. Assay: immunoSEQ multiplex PCR; the TCRdb copy retains only in-frame clones and omits some. Here the sample spans 150,000 to 200,000 clones, just under 95% being singletons. The sample was blood. These receptors came from a man aged 18 to 30 in good health. Both conserved end residues are part of each CDR3. A D gene is named only where the DNA matches it firmly. Size is stated for part of the rows, as once, few or many counts, or as a class when the clone is expanded.

>TRBJ2-5|.|TRBD1|TRBV10-3
CAISGRQGIQGTQETQYF
TGTGCCATCAGTGGCCGACAGGGTATACAAGGGACACAAGAGACCCAGTACTTC
>TRBJ2-1|.|TRBD1|TRBV11-2
CASSSQTGVTYNEQFF
TGTGCCAGCAGCTCCCAGACAGGGGTTACCTACAATGAGCAGTTCTTC
>TRBJ2-7|.|TRBD1|TRBV11-2
CASSLRGQGAYEQYF
TGTGCCAGCAGCTTGAGGGGACAGGGCGCCTACGAGCAGTACTTC
>TRBJ2-1|.|TRBD2|TRBV6-1
CASSEVGGDEQFF
TGTGCCAGCAGTGAAGTCGGGGGGGATGAGCAGTTCTTC
>TRBJ2-3|.|.|TRBV19
CASSIKLTDTQYF
TGTGCCAGTAGTATTAAGCTCACAGATACGCAGTATTTT
>TRBJ2-7|.|.|TRBV6-5
CASSYQSADFSGQYF
TGTGCCAGCAGTTACCAATCGGCAGATTTCAGCGGGCAGTACTTC
>TRBJ2-2|.|TRBD2|TRBV18
CASSRNIGGGETGELFF
TGTGCCAGCTCACGTAATATCGGCGGGGGAGAGACCGGGGAGCTGTTTTTT
>TRBJ1-5|.|.|TRBV21-1
CAVNYLQGPNQPQHF
TGTGCCGTTAATTATTTACAGGGGCCTAATCAGCCCCAGCATTTT
>TRBJ1-2|.|TRBD1|TRBV9
CASSVDPTGTDYGYTF
TGTGCCAGCAGCGTAGATCCTACCGGGACAGACTATGGCTACACCTTC
>TRBJ2-1|.|TRBD1|TRBV12-5
CASGLAFFDRVGANEQFF
TGTGCTAGTGGTTTGGCCTTTTTCGACAGGGTAGGGGCTAATGAGCAGTTCTTC
>TRBJ2-3|.|TRBD2|TRBV5-6
CASSLTSAYTDTQYF
TGTGCCAGCAGCTTGACTAGCGCCTACACAGATACGCAGTATTTT
>TRBJ1-1|.|.|TRBV2
CATRGDHTEAFF
TGTGCCACCCGGGGGGATCACACTGAAGCTTTCTTT
>TRBJ1-3|.|.|TRBV6-1
CASSEGVGGNTIYF
TGTGCCAGCAGTGAGGGTGTAGGGGGAAACACCATATATTTT
>TRBJ1-5|once|TRBD1|TRBV2
CARSETGVLNQPQHF
TGTGCCAGGTCCGAGACAGGGGTCCTCAATCAGCCCCAGCATTTT
>TRBJ1-3|once|.|TRBV10-3
CAISGHSGNTIYF
TGTGCCATCAGTGGACACTCTGGAAACACCATATATTTT
>TRBJ2-7|.|TRBD2|TRBV18
CASSPPGLRSEQYF
TGTGCCAGCTCACCACCGGGACTAAGGAGTGAGCAGTACTTC
>TRBJ1-2|once|.|TRBV9
CASSVALWAGMGYGYTF
TGTGCCAGCAGCGTAGCATTGTGGGCAGGGATGGGCTATGGCTACACCTTC
>TRBJ1-2|.|TRBD1|TRBV6-5
CASSYYRGLNYGYTF
TGTGCCAGCAGCTATTACAGGGGGTTGAACTATGGCTACACCTTC
>TRBJ1-1|.|TRBD1|TRBV29-1
CSVRGQGSTEAFF
TGCAGCGTCCGGGGACAGGGAAGCACTGAAGCTTTCTTT
>TRBJ2-1|.|TRBD1|TRBV15
CATSRTPGQPTNHRDSSYNEQFF
TGTGCCACCAGCAGGACTCCGGGACAGCCAACCAACCACAGGGATAGCTCCTACAATGAGCAGTTCTTC
>TRBJ1-5|.|.|TRBV12-3/TRBV12-4
CASCRGGQPQHF
TGTGCCAGCTGCAGGGGTGGGCAGCCCCAGCATTTT
>TRBJ1-3|.|TRBD1|TRBV28
CASSSPDRMYSGNTIYF
TGTGCCAGCAGTTCTCCGGACAGGATGTACTCTGGAAACACCATATATTTT
>TRBJ1-5|.|TRBD1|TRBV28
CASSLLGRGQSYSNQPQHF
TGTGCCAGCAGTTTATTGGGGCGGGGACAGTCATATAGCAATCAGCCCCAGCATTTT
>TRBJ1-2|.|TRBD1|TRBV4-2
CASSQEGRQGYYGYTF
TGTGCCAGCAGCCAGGAGGGTAGACAGGGATACTATGGCTACACCTTC
>TRBJ1-2|.|.|TRBV20-1
CSASDGYGYTF
TGCAGTGCTAGTGACGGCTATGGCTACACCTTC
>TRBJ2-7|.|.|TRBV30
CAWSVRLAGGEQYF
TGTGCCTGGAGTGTTCGACTCGCCGGGGGCGAGCAGTACTTC
>TRBJ1-1|.|.|TRBV15
CATSSLTGNTEAFF
TGTGCCACCAGCAGCCTTACAGGCAACACTGAAGCTTTCTTT
>TRBJ1-2|.|.|TRBV2
CASRPPGQKSVYGYTF
TGTGCCAGTAGACCACCAGGACAGAAAAGCGTCTATGGCTACACCTTC
>TRBJ2-5|.|.|TRBV29-1
CSVVLGQGKSQETQYF
TGCAGCGTTGTCCTAGGGCAGGGGAAAAGTCAAGAGACCCAGTACTTC
>TRBJ2-1|few|TRBD2|TRBV12-3/TRBV12-4
CASSGLATEQFF
TGTGCCAGCAGTGGACTAGCAACTGAGCAGTTCTTC
>TRBJ1-6|.|.|TRBV6-5
CASSYSGGSYSPLHF
TGTGCCAGCAGTTACTCGGGGGGTTCTTATTCACCCCTCCACTTT